This TCR beta chain came from a study of blood T cell repertoires in COVID-19. At the level of the study: COVID-19 samples from acute and convalescent phases originated in the United States, Italy and Spain. Sources were T cells, B-cell-depleted T cells, or PBMCs; the material itself was cDNA or gDNA.

Original data processing: Amplification from reference gene primers served as the basis for estimated nucleated cell counts. Assay: immunoSEQ multiplex PCR; the TCRdb copy retains only in-frame clones and omits some. The D gene and trimming were derived from the DNA, and the V and J assignments and clone size from that table. The sample consists of around 41,000 clones, about four fifths of them appearing once. This receptor was taken from a woman older than 75 with acute or convalescent COVID-19. What was sequenced was peripheral blood.

The CDR3 nucleotides are TGTGCCAGCAGTCAGGCGACAGGGGCGGGCAATGAGCAGTTCTTC. Its protein product is CASSQATGAGNEQFF. The rearrangement uses TRBV7-2 and TRBJ2-1, with 8 positions matching TRBD1. The germline V gene encodes CDR1 SGHTA and CDR2 FQGNSA. CDR3 length: 15 amino acids. J lost 6 bases, V lost 6 bases, and 10 bases had no gene match.